The 28 T cell receptor beta chains presented below share a single source sample, sequenced in a study of lymphopenia after photon versus proton radiotherapy. Profiling relied on immunoSEQ multiplex PCR, and the TCRdb table lists in-frame clones only, not all of them. The table has 50,000 to 60,000 clones, roughly 90% seen once; the top ten hold roughly 18%. The specimen comprised peripheral blood, sampled from a patient treated with photon-based radiotherapy. Every receptor here comes from a woman in her thirties or forties with cholangiocarcinoma.

The genes are TRBV28 and TRBJ1-1, with TRBD1 as a possible D gene (5 bases). The germline V and J ends were trimmed by 8 bases and 1 base, with 11 bases remaining between them. This CDR3 comprises 13 residues. The germline CDR1 and CDR2 sequences are MDHEN and SYDVKM. Here the CDR3 DNA reads TGTGCCAGCGCTGGGACGGGGAACACTGAAGCTTTCTTT. This encodes CASAGTGNTEAFF. The whole variable domain, filled in from reference TRBV28 and TRBJ1-1, reads DVKVTQSSRYLVKRTGEKVFLECVQDMDHENMFWYRQDPGLGLRLIYFSYDVKMKEKGDIPEGYSVSREKKERFSLILESASTNQTSMYLCASAGTGNTEAFFGQGTRLTVV.

CDR3 region: CASSTSGGYNEQFF. The DNA of the CDR3 is TGTGCCAGCAGCACTAGCGGGGGGTACAATGAGCAGTTCTTC. The V gene is TRBV9, the J gene TRBJ2-1, with 12 bases fitting TRBD2. Germline lookup yields CDR1 SGDLS and CDR2 YYNGEE. V lost 4 bases, J lost 4 bases, and 0 bases stayed unmatched. The CDR3 extends over 14 amino acids.

J is TRBJ1-6 and V is TRBV7-3; a weak D match, TRBD1 (5 bases). Germline loops: CDR1 SGHTA, CDR2 FQGTGA. Between the trimmed V and J ends, which lost 4 bases and 9 bases, there was a span of 10 bases. The CDR3 has 13 amino acids. Here the CDR3 DNA reads TGTGCCAGCAGCTCCCGGCAGGGTTCACCCCTCCACTTT. Amino acids: CASSSRQGSPLHF.

The V gene is TRBV9, the J gene TRBJ1-5; D perhaps matches TRBD1 (5 bases). CDR3 length equals 16 residues. V was trimmed by 4 bases and J by 2 bases, leaving 16 bases between them. Per germline, CDR1 SGDLS and CDR2 YYNGEE. The chain's CDR3 is CASSPGLLRGNQPQHF. CDR3 nucleotide sequence: TGTGCCAGCAGCCCGGGACTCCTACGGGGCAATCAGCCCCAGCATTTT.

J is TRBJ2-1 and V is TRBV30; no firm D call. The V gene lost 1 base and the J gene lost 2 bases, with 21 bases spanning the gap. Germline CDR1 is GTSNPN and CDR2 is SVGIG (reference sequence). The CDR3 is 18 amino acids. CDR3 DNA: TGTGCCTGGAGTGGTACTGAACCAATAAGCCGGACCTACAATGAGCAGTTCTTC. Protein product: CAWSGTEPISRTYNEQFF.

CDR3 sequence (DNA): TGTGCCAGCAGCTTAGACACCTATGGCTACACCTTC. Protein sequence: CASSLDTYGYTF. This chain connects TRBV5-4 to TRBJ1-2; D is uncertain. Germline values: CDR1 SGHNT, CDR2 YYREEE (reference sequence). This CDR3 is built from 12 residues. V lost 2 bases, J lost 4 bases, and 6 bases lay in between.

This chain uses TRBV11-2 with TRBJ2-3; 8 bases match TRBD1. The germline CDR1 and CDR2 sequences are SGHAT and FQNNGV. CDR3 size: 17 residues. V gave up 5 bases and J gave up 3 bases; unmatched junction bases: 13. The CDR3 bases are TGTGCCAGCAGCCCGATTGGACAGGGCATGGGGACAGATACGCAGTATTTT. Its translation: CASSPIGQGMGTDTQYF.

This clone was recorded only once. V is TRBV6-4 and J is TRBJ1-1; 7 bases agree with TRBD1. CDR1 is MRHNA, CDR2 SNTAGT, per germline. J lost 6 bases, V lost 0 bases, and 16 bases had no gene match. This CDR3 is 18 amino acids long. CDR3 protein: CASSDSIGATGDRAEAFF. The DNA of the CDR3 is TGTGCCAGCAGTGACTCGATTGGGGCCACAGGGGACCGCGCTGAAGCTTTCTTT.

This rearrangement joins TRBV7-6 to TRBJ1-1; no reliable D call. Trimming took off 3 bases at V and 5 bases at J, with 13 bases between the two ends. The CDR3 loop spans 14 amino acids. From germline, CDR1 is SGHVS and CDR2 FNYEAQ. The CDR3 nucleotides are TGTGCCAGCAGCTTGGGTCCAATGGGGACTGAAGCTTTCTTT. As protein: CASSLGPMGTEAFF.

CDR3 nucleotide sequence: TGTGCCAGCAGCCCTCGACAGGGTAATCAGCCCCAGCATTTT. Protein product: CASSPRQGNQPQHF. The chain joins TRBV7-8 to TRBJ1-5, with 7 positions matching TRBD1. V trimming: 5 bases; J trimming: 4 bases; junction bases outside the gene matches: 5. This CDR3 has 14 amino acids. Germline values: CDR1 SGHVS, CDR2 FQNEAQ.

The chain has TRBV2 and TRBJ1-1; D uncertain. This CDR3 has 13 amino acids. CDR1 is SNHLY, CDR2 FYNNEI, per germline. Between the trimmed V and J ends, which lost 8 bases and 0 bases, there was a span of 10 bases. The CDR3 DNA sequence: TGTGCCAGCGGAAAGGTCATGAACACTGAAGCTTTCTTT. Translated, it gives CASGKVMNTEAFF.

The chain employs TRBV2 and TRBJ1-1; D call uncertain. This CDR3 comprises 13 residues. Per the germline V gene, CDR1 is SNHLY and CDR2 is FYNNEI. V lost 6 bases, J lost 2 bases, and 10 bases lay in between. The DNA of the CDR3 is TGTGCCAGCAGGGCCGGGGTAAACACTGAAGCTTTCTTT. It codes for CASRAGVNTEAFF.

As concerns this clone: This sample includes further DNA sequences coding for the same CDR3. The CDR3 spells CASSYSLNTEAFF. For the CDR3, the DNA is TGTGCCAGCAGTTATTCACTGAACACTGAAGCTTTCTTT. The chain links TRBV6-6 to TRBJ1-1, with D uncertain. The V gene's germline CDR1 is MNHNY and CDR2 SVGAGI (reference sequence). The length of the CDR3 is 13 residues. V was cut by 3 bases and J by 0 bases, with 5 bases left in between.

The chain links TRBV7-9 to TRBJ1-2, with TRBD1 matching 7 bases. With V trimmed by 4 bases and J by 3 bases, 5 bases remained unmatched. This CDR3 comprises 14 residues. The germline gives CDR1 SEHNR, CDR2 FQNEAQ (reference sequence). The CDR3 DNA reads as TGTGCCAGCAGCTCGACAGGGATGGACTATGGCTACACCTTC. Amino acids: CASSSTGMDYGYTF.

With regard to this clone: One end of the junction does not line up with germline, which may come from a read error. This sequence joins TRBV7-7 and TRBJ1-3, with D possibly TRBD1 on 5 matching bases. The CDR3 is 18 amino acids. Germline CDR1 SSHAT, CDR2 FNYEAQ (reference sequence). CDR3 DNA: TGTGCTAGCAGCTCCTGGGGCCGGCCCCCGAGCTCTGGAAACACCATATATTTT. Amino acid sequence: CASSSWGRPPSSGNTIYF.

The chain has TRBV2 and TRBJ2-7; 7 nucleotides align to TRBD1. The CDR3 covers 15 residues. The V segment lost 4 bases and the J segment 3 bases; nucleotides outside the gene matches: 9. Looked up from germline, CDR1 is SNHLY and CDR2 is FYNNEI. CDR3 protein: CASSVNRGIGYEQYF. The CDR3 DNA reads TGTGCCAGCAGTGTGAACAGGGGAATAGGCTACGAGCAGTACTTC.

The chain combines TRBV30 with TRBJ1-4; D is unclear. The V end lost 2 bases, the J end lost 5 bases, and 15 bases lay between the germline ends. There are 15 residues in the CDR3. CDR1 GTSNPN and CDR2 SVGIG come from the germline V gene (reference sequence). The DNA of the CDR3 is TGTGCCTGGAGTATCCCCTCTGTCACAAATGAAAAACTGTTTTTT. Its protein is CAWSIPSVTNEKLFF.

V is TRBV4-2 and J is TRBJ1-2; TRBD1 is a possible D gene (5 bases). CDR3 length equals 14 residues. Per the germline V gene, CDR1 is LGHNA and CDR2 is YNFKEQ. V lost 7 bases and J 6 bases, leaving 18 bases between the germline ends. The CDR3 DNA follows: TGTGCCAGCAACGATGGGACGGTCTTCCATGGCTACACCTTC. Protein: CASNDGTVFHGYTF.

The genes are TRBV10-3 and TRBJ1-1; 7 bases fit TRBD1. The CDR3 runs 13 residues. Germline-derived CDR1 and CDR2 are ENHRY and SYGVKD. V was clipped by 9 bases and J by 2 bases; unmatched bases: 6. The CDR3: CAIGGGPNTEAFF. The CDR3 DNA is TGTGCCATTGGAGGGGGCCCCAACACTGAAGCTTTCTTT.

This sequence joins TRBV27 and TRBJ2-7, with D possibly TRBD2 on 5 matching bases. Trimming took 1 base from V and 5 from J, leaving 9 bases between them. Germline lookup yields CDR1 MNHEY and CDR2 SMNVEV (reference sequence). The length of the CDR3 is 13 residues. The CDR3 bases are TGTGCCAGCAGTTTATGGACGGGAAACGAGCAGTACTTC. Its protein product is CASSLWTGNEQYF.

This clone was detected once. The rearrangement joins TRBV7-8 to TRBJ2-2, with 12 bases aligning to TRBD2. CDR1 is SGHVS and CDR2 is FQNEAQ in the germline V gene. The CDR3 extends over 15 amino acids. The V segment lost 8 bases and the J segment 6 bases; nucleotides outside the gene matches: 7. CDR3 in amino acids: CASRKTSGSAGELFF. DNA of the CDR3: TGTGCCAGCCGCAAGACTAGCGGGAGTGCCGGGGAGCTGTTTTTT.

This chain joins TRBV28 and TRBJ1-4; no reliable D call. This CDR3 spans 10 amino acids. Per germline, CDR1 MDHEN and CDR2 SYDVKM. V lost 8 bases, J lost 8 bases, and 6 bases lay in between. The CDR3 here is CASGQEKLFF. The CDR3 bases are TGTGCCAGCGGCCAGGAAAAACTGTTTTTT. Variable domain in full (rest from reference TRBV28 and TRBJ1-4): DVKVTQSSRYLVKRTGEKVFLECVQDMDHENMFWYRQDPGLGLRLIYFSYDVKMKEKGDIPEGYSVSREKKERFSLILESASTNQTSMYLCASGQEKLFFGSGTQLSVL.

This chain uses TRBV5-8 with TRBJ1-4; D ambiguous. There are 16 residues in the CDR3. Trimming removed 4 bases at V and 4 bases at J, with 17 bases between. Germline assignment: CDR1 SGHTS and CDR2 YDEGEE. The CDR3 bases are TGTGCCAGCAGCCCGGTAACGGCGGTGGTTAATGAAAAACTGTTTTTT. This gives the protein CASSPVTAVVNEKLFF.

This chain uses TRBV5-8 with TRBJ2-2, with 7 positions matching TRBD2. The CDR3 spans 18 residues. The J segment lost 5 bases and the V segment lost 6 bases, leaving 19 bases of the junction unmatched. Germline V gene lookup returns CDR1 SGHTS and CDR2 YDEGEE. The CDR3 coding sequence is TGTGCCAGCACCTCGTTACCGACGGGGAGGGCCTTAACCGGGGAGCTGTTTTTT. It translates to CASTSLPTGRALTGELFF.

This chain joins TRBV5-4 and TRBJ1-5; D is ambiguous. Between the trimmed V and J ends, which lost 0 bases and 2 bases, there was a span of 9 bases. The germline gives CDR1 SGHNT, CDR2 YYREEE (reference sequence). CDR3 length: 15 residues. The CDR3 protein is CASSLDAGGNQPQHF. CDR3 nucleotide sequence: TGTGCCAGCAGCTTGGATGCAGGCGGCAATCAGCCCCAGCATTTT. Filled out from reference TRBV5-4 and TRBJ1-5, the complete variable domain reads ETGVTQSPTHLIKTRGQQVTLRCSSQSGHNTVSWYQQALGQGPQFIFQYYREEENGRGNFPPRFSGLQFPNYSSELNVNALELDDSALYLCASSLDAGGNQPQHFGDGTRLSIL.

This chain connects TRBV7-2 to TRBJ1-6; 11 bases match TRBD1. This CDR3 region has 16 residues. J gave up 9 bases and V 5 bases, and 9 bases lay outside the gene matches. Germline values: CDR1 SGHTA, CDR2 FQGNSA. The CDR3 nucleotides are TGTGCCAGCAGCACCCGGGGACAGGGGGGTCGTTCACCCCTCCACTTT. Translating it yields CASSTRGQGGRSPLHF.

Here the CDR3 DNA reads TGTGCCAGCAGGGGGAGGAACACTGAAGCTTTCTTT. Its translation is CASRGRNTEAFF. V usage is TRBV7-2 and J usage is TRBJ1-1, with D unclear. The CDR3 totals 12 residues. Trimming shortened V by 6 bases and J by 1 base, and 6 bases separated the two germline ends. Germline V lookup: CDR1 SGHTA, CDR2 FQGNSA. Variable domain in full (rest from reference TRBV7-2 and TRBJ1-1): GAGVSQSPSNKVTEKGKDVELRCDPISGHTALYWYRQSLGQGLEFLIYFQGNSAPDKSGLPSDRFSAERTGGSVSTLTIQRTQQEDSAVYLCASRGRNTEAFFGQGTRLTVV.

The chain recombines TRBV5-8 with TRBJ2-1; unclear D gene. This CDR3 has 12 residues. Germline CDR1 and CDR2: SGHTS and YDEGEE. Deletions cut 8 bases from V and 8 bases from J, with 14 bases between. CDR3 protein: CASKTGVDEQFF. CDR3 nucleotides: TGTGCCAGTAAGACTGGGGTTGATGAGCAGTTCTTC.